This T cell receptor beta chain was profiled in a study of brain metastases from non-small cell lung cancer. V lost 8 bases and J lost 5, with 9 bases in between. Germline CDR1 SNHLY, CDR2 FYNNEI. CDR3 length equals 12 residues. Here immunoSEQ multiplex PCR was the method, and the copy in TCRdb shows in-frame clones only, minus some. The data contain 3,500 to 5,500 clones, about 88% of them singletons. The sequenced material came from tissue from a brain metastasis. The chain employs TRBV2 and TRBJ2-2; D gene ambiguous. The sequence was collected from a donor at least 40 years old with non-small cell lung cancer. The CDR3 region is CASVTITGELFF. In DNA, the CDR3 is TGTGCCAGCGTGACAATAACCGGGGAGCTGTTTTTT. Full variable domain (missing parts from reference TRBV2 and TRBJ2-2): EPEVTQTPSHQVTQMGQEVILRCVPISNHLYFYWYRQILGQKVEFLVSFYNNEISEKSEIFDDQFSVERPDGSNFTLKIRSTKLEDSAMYFCASVTITGELFFGEGSRLTVL.